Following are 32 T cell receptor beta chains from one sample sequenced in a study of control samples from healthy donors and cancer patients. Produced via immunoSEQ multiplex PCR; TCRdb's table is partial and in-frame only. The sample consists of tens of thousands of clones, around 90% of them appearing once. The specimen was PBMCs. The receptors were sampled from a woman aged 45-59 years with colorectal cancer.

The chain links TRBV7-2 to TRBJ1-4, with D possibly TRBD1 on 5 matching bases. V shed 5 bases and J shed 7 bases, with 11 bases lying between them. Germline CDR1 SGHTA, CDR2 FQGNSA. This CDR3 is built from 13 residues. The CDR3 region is CASSPQGGEKLFF. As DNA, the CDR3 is TGTGCCAGCAGCCCCCAGGGCGGTGAAAAACTGTTTTTT.

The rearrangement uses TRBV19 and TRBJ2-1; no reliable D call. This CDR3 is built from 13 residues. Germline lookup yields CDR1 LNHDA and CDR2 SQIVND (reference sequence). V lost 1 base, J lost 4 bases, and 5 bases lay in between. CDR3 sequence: CASSIVAYNEQFF. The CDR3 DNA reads TGTGCCAGTAGTATAGTAGCTTACAATGAGCAGTTCTTC.

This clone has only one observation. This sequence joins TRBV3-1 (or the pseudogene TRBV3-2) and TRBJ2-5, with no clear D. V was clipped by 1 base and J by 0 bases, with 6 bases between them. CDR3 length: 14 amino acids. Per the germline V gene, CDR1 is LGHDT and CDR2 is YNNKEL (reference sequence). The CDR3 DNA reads TGTGCCAGCAGCCAAGCAGACTACCAAGAGACCCAGTACTTC. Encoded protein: CASSQADYQETQYF.

CDR3 amino acids: CASSAQGANEQFF. The CDR3, as DNA: TGCGCCAGCAGCGCGCAGGGGGCGAATGAGCAGTTCTTC. This chain uses TRBV5-1 with TRBJ2-1; 8 bases agree with TRBD1. The trim removed 4 bases at V and 7 bases at J, leaving 4 bases unmatched. This CDR3 is built from 13 residues. The V gene's germline CDR1 is SGHRS and CDR2 YFSETQ. The variable domain in full, completed from reference TRBV5-1 and TRBJ2-1, reads KAGVTQTPRYLIKTRGQQVTLSCSPISGHRSVSWYQQTPGQGLQFLFEYFSETQRNKGNFPGRFSGRQFSNSRSEMNVSTLELGDSALYLCASSAQGANEQFFGPGTRLTVL.

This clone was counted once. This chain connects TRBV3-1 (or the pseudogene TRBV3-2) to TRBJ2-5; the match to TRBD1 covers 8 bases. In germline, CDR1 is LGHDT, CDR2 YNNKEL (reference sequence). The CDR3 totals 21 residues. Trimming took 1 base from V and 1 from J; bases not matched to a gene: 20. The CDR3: CASSQASKGAPRTGFQETQYF. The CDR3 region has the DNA TGTGCCAGCAGCCAAGCCTCAAAGGGGGCCCCCCGGACAGGGTTCCAAGAGACCCAGTACTTC.

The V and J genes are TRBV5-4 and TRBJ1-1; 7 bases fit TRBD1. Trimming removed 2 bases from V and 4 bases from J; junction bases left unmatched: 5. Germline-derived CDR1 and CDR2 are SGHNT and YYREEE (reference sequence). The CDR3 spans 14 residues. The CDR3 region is CASSLQGLGTEAFF. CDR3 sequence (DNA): TGTGCCAGCAGCTTACAGGGGCTGGGCACTGAAGCTTTCTTT.

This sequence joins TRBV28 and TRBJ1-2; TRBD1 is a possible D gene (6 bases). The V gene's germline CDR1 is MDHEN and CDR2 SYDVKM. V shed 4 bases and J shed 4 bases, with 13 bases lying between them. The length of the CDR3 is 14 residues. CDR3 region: CASSSTGRSYGYTF. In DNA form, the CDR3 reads TGTGCCAGCAGTTCTACAGGGCGTAGCTATGGCTACACCTTC.

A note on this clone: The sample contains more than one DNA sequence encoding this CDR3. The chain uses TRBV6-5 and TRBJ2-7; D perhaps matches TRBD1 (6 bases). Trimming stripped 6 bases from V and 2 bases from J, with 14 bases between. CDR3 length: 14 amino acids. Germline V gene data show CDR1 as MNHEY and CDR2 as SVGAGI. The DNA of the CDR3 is TGTGCCAGCAGACCCGTGAAGGGGGCCTACGAGCAGTACGTC. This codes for CASRPVKGAYEQYV.

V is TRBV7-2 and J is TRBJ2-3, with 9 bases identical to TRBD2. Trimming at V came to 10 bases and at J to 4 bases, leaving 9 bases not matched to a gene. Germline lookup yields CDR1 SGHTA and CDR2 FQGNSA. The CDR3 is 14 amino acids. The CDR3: CATLLSGGADTQYF. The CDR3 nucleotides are TGTGCCACCTTGCTTAGCGGGGGTGCAGATACGCAGTATTTT.

CDR3 sequence reads: CASSVGSGSYNEQFF. CDR3 DNA: TGTGCCAGCAGCGTAGGTAGCGGCTCCTACAATGAGCAGTTCTTC. The chain has TRBV9 and TRBJ2-1; a weak D match, TRBD2 (6 bases). The CDR3 is 15 amino acids. Germline V gene lookup returns CDR1 SGDLS and CDR2 YYNGEE. Deletions cut 0 bases from V and 0 bases from J, with 7 bases between.

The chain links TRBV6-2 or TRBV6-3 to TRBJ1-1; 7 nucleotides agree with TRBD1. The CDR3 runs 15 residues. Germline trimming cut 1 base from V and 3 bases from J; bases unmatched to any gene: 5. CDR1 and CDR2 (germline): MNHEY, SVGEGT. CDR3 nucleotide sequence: TGTGCCAGCAGTTACTGGACAGGCGGGGACACTGAAGCTTTCTTT. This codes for CASSYWTGGDTEAFF.

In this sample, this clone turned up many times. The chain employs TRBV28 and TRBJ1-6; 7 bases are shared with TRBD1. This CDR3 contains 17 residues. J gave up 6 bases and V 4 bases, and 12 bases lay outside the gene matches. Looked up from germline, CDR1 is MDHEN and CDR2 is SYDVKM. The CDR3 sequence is CASSYGDGDSFNSPLHF. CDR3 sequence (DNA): TGTGCCAGCAGTTACGGGGATGGGGACAGCTTTAATTCACCCCTCCACTTT. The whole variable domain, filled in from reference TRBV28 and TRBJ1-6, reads DVKVTQSSRYLVKRTGEKVFLECVQDMDHENMFWYRQDPGLGLRLIYFSYDVKMKEKGDIPEGYSVSREKKERFSLILESASTNQTSMYLCASSYGDGDSFNSPLHFGNGTRLTVT.

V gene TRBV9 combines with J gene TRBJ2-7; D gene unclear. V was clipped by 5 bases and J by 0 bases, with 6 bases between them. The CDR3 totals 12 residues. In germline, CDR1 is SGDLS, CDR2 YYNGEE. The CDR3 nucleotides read TGTGCCAGCAGACACCACTCCTACGAGCAGTACGTC. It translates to CASRHHSYEQYV.

The CDR3 reads CASPDSDFTEAFF. The CDR3 nucleotides read TGTGCCAGCCCGGACAGCGACTTCACTGAAGCTTTCTTT. J is TRBJ1-1 and V is TRBV28; D may be TRBD1 (6 bases). The V end lost 8 bases, the J end lost 4 bases, and 14 bases lay between the germline ends. CDR1 is MDHEN and CDR2 is SYDVKM in the germline V gene. The CDR3 spans 13 residues.

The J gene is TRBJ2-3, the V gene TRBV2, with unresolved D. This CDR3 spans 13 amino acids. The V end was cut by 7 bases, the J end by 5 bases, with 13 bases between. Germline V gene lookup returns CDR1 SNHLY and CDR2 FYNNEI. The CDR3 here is CASKRPMRDTQYF. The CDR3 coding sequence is TGTGCCAGCAAAAGACCAATGAGAGATACGCAGTATTTT.

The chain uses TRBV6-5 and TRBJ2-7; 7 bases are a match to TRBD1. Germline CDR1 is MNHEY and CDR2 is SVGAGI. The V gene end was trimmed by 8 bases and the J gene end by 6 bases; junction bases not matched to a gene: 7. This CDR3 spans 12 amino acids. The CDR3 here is CASSLAGGEQYV. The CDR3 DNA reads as TGTGCCAGCTCCCTGGCAGGGGGCGAGCAGTACGTC.

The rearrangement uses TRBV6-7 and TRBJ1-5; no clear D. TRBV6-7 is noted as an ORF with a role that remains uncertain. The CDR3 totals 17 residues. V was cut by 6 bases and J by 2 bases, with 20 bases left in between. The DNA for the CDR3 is TGTGCCAGCAGCTCTATTAGACCGGGGAGTGGCAATCAGCCCCAGCATTTT. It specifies CASSSIRPGSGNQPQHF.

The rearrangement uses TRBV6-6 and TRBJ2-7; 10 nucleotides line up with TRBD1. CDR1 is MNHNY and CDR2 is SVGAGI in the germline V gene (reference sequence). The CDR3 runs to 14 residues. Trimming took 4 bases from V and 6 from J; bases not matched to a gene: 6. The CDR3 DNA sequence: TGTGCCAGCAGTTCCGGGACAGGGGTGGGCGAGCAGTACGTC. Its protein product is CASSSGTGVGEQYV.

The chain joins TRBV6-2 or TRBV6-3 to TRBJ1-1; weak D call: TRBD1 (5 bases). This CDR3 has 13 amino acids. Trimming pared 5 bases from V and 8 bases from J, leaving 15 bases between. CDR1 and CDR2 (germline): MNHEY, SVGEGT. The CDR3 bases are TGTGCCAGCAGTCCCCCAATGGGGCCGGAAGCTTTCTTT. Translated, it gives CASSPPMGPEAFF.

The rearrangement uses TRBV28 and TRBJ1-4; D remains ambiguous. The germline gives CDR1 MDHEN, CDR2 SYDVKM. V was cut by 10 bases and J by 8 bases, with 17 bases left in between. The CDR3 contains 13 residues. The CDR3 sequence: CATTDSFGEKLFF. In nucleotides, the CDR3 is TGTGCCACCACCGACTCATTCGGAGAAAAACTGTTTTTT. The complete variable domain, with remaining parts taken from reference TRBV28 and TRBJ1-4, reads DVKVTQSSRYLVKRTGEKVFLECVQDMDHENMFWYRQDPGLGLRLIYFSYDVKMKEKGDIPEGYSVSREKKERFSLILESASTNQTSMYLCATTDSFGEKLFFGSGTQLSVL.

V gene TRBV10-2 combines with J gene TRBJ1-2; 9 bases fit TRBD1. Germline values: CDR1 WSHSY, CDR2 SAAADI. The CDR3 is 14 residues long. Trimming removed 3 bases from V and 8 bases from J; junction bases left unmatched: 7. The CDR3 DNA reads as TGCGCCAGCAGTGAAACGGACAGGGGAAAGGGCTACACCTTC. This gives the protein CASSETDRGKGYTF.

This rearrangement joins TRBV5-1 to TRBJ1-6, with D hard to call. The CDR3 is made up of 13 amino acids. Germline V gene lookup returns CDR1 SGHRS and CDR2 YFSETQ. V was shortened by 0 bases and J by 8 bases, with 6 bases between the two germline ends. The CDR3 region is CASSLGGYSPLHF. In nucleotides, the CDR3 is TGCGCCAGCAGCTTGGGCGGATATTCACCCCTCCACTTT.

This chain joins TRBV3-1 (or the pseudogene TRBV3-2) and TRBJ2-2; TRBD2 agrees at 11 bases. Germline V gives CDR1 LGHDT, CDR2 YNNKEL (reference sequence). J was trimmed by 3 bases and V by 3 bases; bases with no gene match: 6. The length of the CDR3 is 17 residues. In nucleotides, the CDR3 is TGTGCCAGCAGCCATTATAGCGGGGGGGCCCACACCGGGGAGCTGTTTTTT. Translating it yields CASSHYSGGAHTGELFF.

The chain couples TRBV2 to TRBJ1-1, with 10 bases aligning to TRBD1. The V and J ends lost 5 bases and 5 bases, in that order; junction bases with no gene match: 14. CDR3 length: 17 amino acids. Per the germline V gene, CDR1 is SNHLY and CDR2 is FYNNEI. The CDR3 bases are TGTGCCAGCAGTTCACCGGGACAGGGGAAATCGGGGACTGAAGCTTTCTTT. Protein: CASSSPGQGKSGTEAFF.

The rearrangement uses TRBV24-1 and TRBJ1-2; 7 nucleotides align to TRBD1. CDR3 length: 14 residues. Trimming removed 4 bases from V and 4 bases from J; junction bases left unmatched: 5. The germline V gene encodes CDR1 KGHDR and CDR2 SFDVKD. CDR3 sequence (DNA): TGTGCCACCAGTGACCCGGGACAGATCTATGGCTACACCTTC. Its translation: CATSDPGQIYGYTF.

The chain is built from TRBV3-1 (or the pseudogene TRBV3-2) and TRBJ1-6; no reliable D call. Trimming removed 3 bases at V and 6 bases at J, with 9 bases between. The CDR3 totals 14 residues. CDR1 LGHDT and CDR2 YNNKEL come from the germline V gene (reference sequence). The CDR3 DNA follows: TGTGCCAGCAGCCAGGGATGGGGTAATTCACCCCTCCACTTT. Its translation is CASSQGWGNSPLHF.

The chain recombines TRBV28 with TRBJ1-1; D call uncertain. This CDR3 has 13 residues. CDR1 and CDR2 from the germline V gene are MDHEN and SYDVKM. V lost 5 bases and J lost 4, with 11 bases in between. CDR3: CASSGRRSTEAFF. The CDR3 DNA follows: TGTGCCAGCAGTGGGAGACGGAGCACTGAAGCTTTCTTT. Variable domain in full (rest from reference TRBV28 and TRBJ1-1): DVKVTQSSRYLVKRTGEKVFLECVQDMDHENMFWYRQDPGLGLRLIYFSYDVKMKEKGDIPEGYSVSREKKERFSLILESASTNQTSMYLCASSGRRSTEAFFGQGTRLTVV.

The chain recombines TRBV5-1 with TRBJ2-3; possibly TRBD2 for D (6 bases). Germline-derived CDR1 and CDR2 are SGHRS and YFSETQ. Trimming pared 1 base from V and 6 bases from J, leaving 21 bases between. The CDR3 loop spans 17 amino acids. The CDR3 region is CASSLNPASGFSDTQYF. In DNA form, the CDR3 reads TGCGCCAGCAGCTTGAACCCCGCAAGCGGGTTTAGTGATACGCAGTATTTT.

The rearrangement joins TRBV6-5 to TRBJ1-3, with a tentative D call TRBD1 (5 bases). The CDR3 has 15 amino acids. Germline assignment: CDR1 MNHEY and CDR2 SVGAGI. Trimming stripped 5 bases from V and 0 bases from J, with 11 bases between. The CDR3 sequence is CASSPDSSSGNTIYF. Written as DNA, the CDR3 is TGTGCCAGCAGTCCTGACAGCTCCTCTGGAAACACCATATATTTT.

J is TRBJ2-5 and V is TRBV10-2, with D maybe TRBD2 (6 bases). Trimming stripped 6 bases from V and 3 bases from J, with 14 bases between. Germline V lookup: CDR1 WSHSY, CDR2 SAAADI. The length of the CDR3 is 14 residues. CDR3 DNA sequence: TGCGCCAGCAGAGAACCGGGACTTAAAGAGACCCAGTACTTC. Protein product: CASREPGLKETQYF.

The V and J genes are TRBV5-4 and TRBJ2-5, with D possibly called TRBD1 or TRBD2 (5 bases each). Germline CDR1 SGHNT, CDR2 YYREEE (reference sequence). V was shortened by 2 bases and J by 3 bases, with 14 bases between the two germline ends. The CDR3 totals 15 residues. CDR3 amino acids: CASSFSKGSKETQYF. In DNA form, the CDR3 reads TGTGCCAGCAGCTTTAGTAAGGGGAGCAAAGAGACCCAGTACTTC.

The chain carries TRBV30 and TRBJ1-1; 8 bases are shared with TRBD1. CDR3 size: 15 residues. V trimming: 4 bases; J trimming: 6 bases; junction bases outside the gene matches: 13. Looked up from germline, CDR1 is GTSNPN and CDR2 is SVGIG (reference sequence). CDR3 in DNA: TGTGCCTGGAACCTCAGAGACAGGGGTGGGCCTGAAGCTTTCTTT. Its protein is CAWNLRDRGGPEAFF.